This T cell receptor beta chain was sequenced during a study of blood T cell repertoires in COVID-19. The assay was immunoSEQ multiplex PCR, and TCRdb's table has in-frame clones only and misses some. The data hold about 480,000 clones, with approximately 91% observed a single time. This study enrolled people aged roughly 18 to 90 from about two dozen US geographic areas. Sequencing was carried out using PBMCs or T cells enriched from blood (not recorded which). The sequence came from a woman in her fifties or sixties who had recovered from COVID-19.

The CDR3 DNA reads as TGTGCCAGCAGCTTACAGGGAGGGGAGACCCAGTACTTC. It encodes CASSLQGGETQYF. The chain is built from TRBV13 and TRBJ2-5, with 7 bases that match TRBD2. J gave up 5 bases and V 2 bases, and 2 bases lay outside the gene matches. Germline V gene data show CDR1 as PRHDT and CDR2 as FYEKMQ (reference sequence). The CDR3 runs to 13 residues.